The T cell receptor (beta chain) described here comes from a study of PD-L1 blockade in urothelial cancer. This clone was detected a few times. Using immunoSEQ multiplex PCR, the repertoire was profiled, and TCRdb retains in-frame clones only, with some absent. The sample has tens of thousands of clones; around 84% are singletons. CDR3 length equals 12 residues. Germline V gives CDR1 SGHTA, CDR2 FQGNSA. The V and J ends lost 0 bases and 11 bases respectively, with 10 bases between them. As for time point: pretreatment peripheral blood. Patients were living with locally advanced or metastatic urothelial carcinoma.

This sample comprised PBMCs, obtained around atezolizumab (anti-PD-L1) treatment. The chain combines TRBV7-2 with TRBJ1-1; D is perhaps TRBD1 (6 bases). This sequence was found in a woman in her 70s with urothelial cancer. The CDR3 sequence: CASSLARGRAFF. CDR3 nucleotides: TGTGCCAGCAGCTTAGCCAGGGGCAGGGCTTTCTTT.